This T cell receptor beta chain was sequenced during a study of cytomegalovirus exposure and HLA in healthy donors. Across the study: Early released data comprised 75 million to 100 million unique TCRs from HLA-typed donors. The study's findings and limits: Sequencing artifact likely explains a cluster of highly shared sequence variants.

This CDR3 region has 15 residues. V was trimmed by 1 base and J by 3 bases, leaving 13 bases between them. Germline values: CDR1 SNHLY, CDR2 FYNNEI. Primers for the PCR totalled 60 Vbeta and 13 Jbeta. In the study's own analysis: An analysis that came later counted some 81 million unique TCR beta chains, approximately 12 million shared. TCRdb keeps only in-frame clones here, not all; method: immunoSEQ multiplex PCR. D and trimming were read from the DNA, whereas the V and J calls and clone size are those reported in that table. The sample includes roughly 200,000 clones, 80% to 85% of them seen just once. Of note for this clone: What it recognizes is unknown.

Material for sequencing was PBMCs. This TCR was sampled from a woman between 18 and 30 years old in good health and CMV-seronegative. The chain has TRBV2 and TRBJ2-7; D remains unclear. The CDR3 region is CASSEGKVYSYEQYV. The CDR3, as DNA: TGTGCCAGCAGTGAAGGAAAGGTTTATAGCTACGAGCAGTACGTC.